This TCR beta chain was obtained from a study of T cell changes during pregnancy in multiple sclerosis. Libraries were prepared by immunoSEQ multiplex PCR; TCRdb keeps only in-frame clonotypes and omits some of them. Of about 38,000 clones listed, nearly 90% are singletons. The CDR3 spans 16 residues. With V trimmed by 4 bases and J by 4 bases, 6 bases remained unmatched. Germline CDR1 is KGHSH and CDR2 is LQKENI. V gene TRBV18 combines with J gene TRBJ2-2, with 10 bases that match TRBD1. The input for sequencing was CD4+ T cells from peripheral blood mononuclear cells, taken in the second trimester of pregnancy. The TCR sequence derives from a female donor with multiple sclerosis, enrolled in a pregnancy study. The CDR3 loop is CASSRGGQGSTGELFF. CDR3 coding DNA: TGTGCCAGCTCACGAGGGGGACAGGGGAGCACCGGGGAGCTGTTTTTT.